The clone carrying this T cell receptor beta chain was recorded many times. Its specificity is not known. V was clipped by 4 bases and J by 3 bases, with 21 bases between them. Germline CDR1 reads SQVTM; CDR2 reads ANQGSEA. The CDR3 has 16 residues. Library preparation (for TCRbeta) was performed with unique molecular identifiers. TCRdb reprocessed the PCR reads via MiXCR and lists one record per CDR3 protein. The data show 200,000 to 250,000 distinct CDR3 sequences, approximately 8.9% seen once. This sample is drawn from a study of T-cell reconstitution after alpha-beta-depleted transplantation in children. Study-wide results and limits: Several hundred expanded graft clones reportedly supplied alpha-beta T cells about two months after transplant. Hyperexpanded clones declined; after one year, newly produced T cells mostly supplied diversity. From surviving recipient T cells and thymic progenitors came the high day-60 TCRbeta diversity observed in some patients.

This chain joins TRBV29-1 and TRBJ1-1, with D perhaps TRBD1 (6 bases). The source material was PBMCs, mostly from graft donor cells, sampled 180 days after TCRalphabeta/CD19-depleted stem cell transplant. The TCR comes from a male patient younger than 18 who had a stem cell transplant for acute lymphoblastic leukemia, so the T cells may come from the graft donor. CDR3 sequence (DNA): TGCAGCGTTGTGGCACTCGGGGGCCCCTTGGACACTGAAGCTTTCTTT. The encoded protein is CSVVALGGPLDTEAFF.